This entry is about one TCR beta chain. This sample stems from a study of shared clonotypes between healthy human individuals. The CDR3 is 15 residues long. Germline assignment: CDR1 MNHEY and CDR2 SVGAGI. The germline V and J ends were trimmed by 2 bases and 4 bases, with 14 bases remaining between them. The data were produced by immunoSEQ multiplex PCR, yet TCRdb's version contains in-frame clones alone and is incomplete. The table includes approximately 980,000 clones, around three quarters detected once. The source is a man younger than 35 in good health. The V call is TRBV6-5, the J call TRBJ1-2, with D maybe TRBD1 (5 bases). Specimen: memory CD4+ T cells sorted from blood. Regarding subset: CD45RA-negative fraction. The DNA for the CDR3 is TGTGCCAGCAGTTACGACGGGGCGACGGGCTATGGCTACACCTTC. Translated, it gives CASSYDGATGYGYTF.